This T cell receptor (beta chain) was recorded in a study of metastatic and nonmetastatic thyroid tumors. Study-wide points: Benign nodules reportedly had significantly lower TCR beta diversity than malignant thyroid tumors in blood and tumor.

Trimming took off 0 bases at V and 10 bases at J, with 9 bases between the two ends. CDR3 length: 12 residues. The V gene's germline CDR1 is LGHNA and CDR2 YSLEER. Turning to this clone: Its antigen is undetermined.

TCRdb reprocessed the PCR reads via MiXCR. The sample contains over 50,000 clones, just under 30% of which appear only once. Before thyroid surgery, none of the patients had received any treatment. V gene TRBV4-3 combines with J gene TRBJ1-1; D might be TRBD1 (6 bases). Sequencing used blood. The sequence derives from a female donor with papillary thyroid cancer or a benign thyroid nodule (not recorded which). Some clones in this sample may be carry-over from other donors' samples. The CDR3 region is CASSQEGGGAFF. CDR3 bases: TGCGCCAGCAGCCAAGAAGGGGGAGGAGCTTTCTTT.